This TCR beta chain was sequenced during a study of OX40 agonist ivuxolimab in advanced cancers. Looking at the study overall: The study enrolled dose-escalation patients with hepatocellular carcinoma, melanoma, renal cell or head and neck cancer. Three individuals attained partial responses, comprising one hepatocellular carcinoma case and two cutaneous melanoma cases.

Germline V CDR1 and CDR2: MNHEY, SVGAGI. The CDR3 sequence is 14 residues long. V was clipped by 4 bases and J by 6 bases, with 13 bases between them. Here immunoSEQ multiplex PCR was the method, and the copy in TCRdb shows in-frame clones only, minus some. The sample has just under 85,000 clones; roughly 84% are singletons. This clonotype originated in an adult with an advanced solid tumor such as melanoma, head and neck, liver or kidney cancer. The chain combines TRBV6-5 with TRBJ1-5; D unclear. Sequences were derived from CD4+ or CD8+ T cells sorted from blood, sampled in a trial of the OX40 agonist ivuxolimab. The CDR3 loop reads CASSSTVLSQPQHF. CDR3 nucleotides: TGTGCCAGCAGTTCGACGGTGCTGAGTCAGCCCCAGCATTTT.